This TCR beta chain was captured by sequencing in a study of T-cell reconstitution after alpha-beta-depleted transplantation in children (dated by TCRdb to the mid-2010s). Study-wide context: The study quantitatively tracked T-cell immune reconstitution after TCRalphabeta/CD19-depleted allogeneic hematopoietic cell transplantation in children using TCR repertoire profiling.

The meaning of the sample's treatment or condition label: allogeneic hematopoietic cell transplantation with graft depleted of TCRalphabeta T cells and CD19 B cells. The children who served as transplant recipients had been given grafts of TCRalphabeta/CD19-depleted allogeneic hematopoietic cells. Receptors were amplified or captured by PCR. For sequencing, an Illumina HiSeq 2500 was employed. To normalize quantification of the TCRbeta repertoire, the TCR libraries were built with molecular barcoding that relied on unique molecular identifiers. TCRdb reprocessing: public reads trimmed at Q25 with fastp, clones called with MiXCR, in-frame beta chains kept. Each CDR3 protein appears once, grouped with its most common genes and DNA. Counted in this sample were fewer than 450,000 distinct CDR3 sequences; roughly 17% of them appeared once. Roughly 41% of the sample lies in the top ten. V lost 6 bases and J lost 6 bases; the stretch between them is 18 bases long. CDR1 and CDR2, per the germline V gene, are MDHEN and SYDVKM. From its cysteine to its phenylalanine, the CDR3 spans 15 amino acids. Of all the DNA, just the CDR3 is kept, 45 bases in frame from base 1.

This clonotype has just a few counts. Its antigen is unknown. No base-level quality is on record; no much larger clone is a single base apart. Overall study outcomes, separate from this receptor: Over the following months the frequencies of hyperexpanded clones went down, and after one year T-cell counts and TCRbeta diversity were mostly credited to newly produced T cells. In some patients, high TCRbeta diversity at day 60 was attributed to recipient T cells and intrathymic progenitors that had survived conditioning. The apparently early alphabetaT-cell count recovery about two months after transplant was reportedly dependent on only several hundred rapidly expanded clones derived from non-depleted graft cells.

The sequence was collected from a male patient aged 2-15 years who had a stem cell transplant for acute lymphoblastic leukemia, so the T cells may come from the graft donor. The receptor chain draws on TRBV28 and TRBJ1-5; the D gene is perhaps TRBD1, on 6 matching bases. This specimen was PBMCs, mostly from graft donor cells, taken 360 days after TCRalphabeta/CD19-depleted stem cell transplant. In nucleotides, the sequence is TGTGCCAGCAGCCCATTTCAGGGGTCGAGTCAGCCCCAGCATTTT. This yields the protein CASSPFQGSSQPQHF.